Listed here are 8 T cell receptor beta chains from one sample, sequenced in a study of T cells after yellow fever vaccination (dated by TCRdb to between 2018 and 2021). Read against the paper, the sample's treatment or condition label means: live attenuated yellow fever vaccine strain. Libraries came from 5' RACE. The sequencer was an Illumina NovaSeq 6000. TCRdb handled the public reads itself, with Q25 trimming in fastp and clone calling in MiXCR, and kept productive beta chains. CDR3 protein duplicates are merged, each entry listing the most common genes and DNA. For this sample the table gives fewer than 450,000 distinct CDR3 sequences, of which about 4% were detected only once. The ten largest make up approximately 24% of the sample. The sequencing used PBMCs, collected 5 days after the yellow fever booster vaccination. These receptors all stem from a man aged 18 to 29 who received the YFV17D yellow fever vaccine.

This sequence joins TRBV4-2 and TRBJ2-3; D not certain. The CDR3 contains 14 residues. The V gene lost 0 bases and the J gene lost 4 bases, with 8 bases spanning the gap. Germline V lookup: CDR1 LGHNA, CDR2 YNFKEQ. CDR3 loop: CASSQENFPDTQYF. The CDR3 coding sequence is TGTGCCAGCAGCCAAGAGAATTTCCCAGATACGCAGTATTTT.

This clonotype came up many times. The CDR3: CATSRDLGKDSEAFF. DNA for the CDR3: TGTGCCACCAGCAGAGATCTGGGAAAGGATTCTGAAGCTTTCTTT. The chain recombines TRBV15 with TRBJ1-1; D remains unclear. Trimming took 0 bases from V and 6 from J, leaving 14 bases between them. The CDR3 covers 15 residues. Germline V gene sequence: CDR1 LNHNV, CDR2 YYDKDF (reference sequence).

The chain couples TRBV3-1 to TRBJ1-1; D is uncertain. This CDR3 is built from 13 residues. Germline assignment: CDR1 LGHDT and CDR2 YNNKEL (reference sequence). The V end was cut by 0 bases, the J end by 11 bases, with 13 bases between. In DNA form, the CDR3 reads TGTGCCAGCAGCCAAGATGCGGAGGGTAGGGCTTTCTTT. This codes for CASSQDAEGRAFF.

The gene calls are TRBV19 and TRBJ2-2; possibly TRBD2 for D (5 bases). CDR3 length: 14 residues. Germline V gives CDR1 LNHDA, CDR2 SQIVND (reference sequence). V gave up 5 bases and J gave up 3 bases, with 10 bases separating them. This chain's CDR3 is CASSSPGDTGELFF. In DNA form, the CDR3 reads TGTGCCAGTAGTTCGCCCGGGGACACCGGGGAGCTGTTTTTT.

This clonotype was recorded at least ten times. This chain links TRBV20-1 with TRBJ2-3; TRBD1 agrees at 11 bases. The germline gives CDR1 DFQATT, CDR2 SNEGSKA (reference sequence). The CDR3 totals 14 residues. V dropped 5 bases and J dropped 2; count of bases not matched to a gene: 3. The CDR3 bases are TGCAGTGCTCCTGGACAGGGGGCCACAGATACGCAGTATTTT. This sequence encodes CSAPGQGATDTQYF.

This clonotype has a handful of counts. The chain is built from TRBV9 and TRBJ2-2, with D uncertain. Germline V gene lookup returns CDR1 SGDLS and CDR2 YYNGEE. The CDR3 spans 17 residues. V was cut by 0 bases and J by 6 bases, with 18 bases left in between. CDR3 DNA sequence: TGTGCCAGCAGCGTAGGGCCCCCCAGGCAGGCGGCCGGGGAGCTGTTTTTT. Translating gives CASSVGPPRQAAGELFF.

This clonotype was counted ten times or more. This rearrangement joins TRBV19 to TRBJ1-1, with D hard to call. The germline V gene has CDR1 LNHDA and CDR2 SQIVND (reference sequence). This CDR3 contains 13 residues. V lost 4 bases, J lost 2 bases, and 8 bases lay in between. The CDR3 loop is CASSKRENTEAFF. The CDR3 DNA reads TGTGCCAGTAGTAAGCGGGAAAACACTGAAGCTTTCTTT.

This clonotype was counted only a few times. DNA for the CDR3: TGCGCCAGCAGATCGACAGATAATCTCTCACCCCTCCACTTT. Amino acid sequence: CASRSTDNLSPLHF. The rearrangement uses TRBV5-1 and TRBJ1-6, with D maybe TRBD1 (5 bases). Trimming shortened V by 5 bases and J by 10 bases, and 16 bases separated the two germline ends. The CDR3 has 14 residues. Germline lookup yields CDR1 SGHRS and CDR2 YFSETQ.